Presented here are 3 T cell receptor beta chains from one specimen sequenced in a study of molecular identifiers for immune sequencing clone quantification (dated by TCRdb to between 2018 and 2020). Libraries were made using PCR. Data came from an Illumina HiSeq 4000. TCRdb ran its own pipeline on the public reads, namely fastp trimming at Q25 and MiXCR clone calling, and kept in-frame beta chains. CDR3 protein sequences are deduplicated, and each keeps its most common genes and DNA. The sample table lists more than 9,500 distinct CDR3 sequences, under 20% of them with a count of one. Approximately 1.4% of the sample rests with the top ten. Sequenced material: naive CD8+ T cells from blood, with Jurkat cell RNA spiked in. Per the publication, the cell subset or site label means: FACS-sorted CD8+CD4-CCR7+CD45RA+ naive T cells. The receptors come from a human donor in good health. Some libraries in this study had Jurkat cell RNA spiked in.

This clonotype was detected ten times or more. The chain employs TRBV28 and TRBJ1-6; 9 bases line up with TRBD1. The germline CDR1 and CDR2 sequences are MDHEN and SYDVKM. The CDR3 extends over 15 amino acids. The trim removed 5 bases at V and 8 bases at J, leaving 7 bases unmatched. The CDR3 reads CASSQTGGIYSPLHF. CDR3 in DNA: TGTGCCAGCAGTCAGACAGGGGGTATTTATTCACCCCTCCACTTT.

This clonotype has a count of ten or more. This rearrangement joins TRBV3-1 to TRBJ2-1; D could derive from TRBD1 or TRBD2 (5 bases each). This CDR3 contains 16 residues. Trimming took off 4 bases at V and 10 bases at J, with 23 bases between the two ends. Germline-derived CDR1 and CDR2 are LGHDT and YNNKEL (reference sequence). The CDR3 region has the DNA TGTGCCAGCAGCCCTGGGAGCAGCGAGGGGCGCTGGGAGCAGTTCTTC. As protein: CASSPGSSEGRWEQFF.

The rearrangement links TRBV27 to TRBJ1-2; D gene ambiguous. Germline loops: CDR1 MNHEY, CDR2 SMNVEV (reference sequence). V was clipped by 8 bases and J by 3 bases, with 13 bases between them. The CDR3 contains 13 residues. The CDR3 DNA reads TGTGCCAGCCATAGTGGGGAGGACTATGGCTACACCTTC. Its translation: CASHSGEDYGYTF.